Sequencing of this TCR beta chain was carried out in a study of blood T cell repertoires in COVID-19. Study-wide background: Sites in the United States, Italy and Spain provided acute and convalescent COVID-19 samples.

Concerning this clone itself: Mismatch with germline at one junction end may stem from a read error.

TCRdb's table, derived via immunoSEQ multiplex PCR, lists solely in-frame clones and lacks some. The sample consists of some 40,000 clones, approximately 80% of them appearing once. Germline V lookup: CDR1 DFQATT, CDR2 SNEGSKA (reference sequence). The CDR3 totals 9 residues. The receptor comes from an older man with acute or convalescent COVID-19. The sample was peripheral blood. V is TRBV20-1 and J is TRBJ2-3, with unresolved D. CDR3 protein: CSAEVAAHF. CDR3 nucleotides: TGCAGTGCTGAGGTGGCGGCCCATTTT.